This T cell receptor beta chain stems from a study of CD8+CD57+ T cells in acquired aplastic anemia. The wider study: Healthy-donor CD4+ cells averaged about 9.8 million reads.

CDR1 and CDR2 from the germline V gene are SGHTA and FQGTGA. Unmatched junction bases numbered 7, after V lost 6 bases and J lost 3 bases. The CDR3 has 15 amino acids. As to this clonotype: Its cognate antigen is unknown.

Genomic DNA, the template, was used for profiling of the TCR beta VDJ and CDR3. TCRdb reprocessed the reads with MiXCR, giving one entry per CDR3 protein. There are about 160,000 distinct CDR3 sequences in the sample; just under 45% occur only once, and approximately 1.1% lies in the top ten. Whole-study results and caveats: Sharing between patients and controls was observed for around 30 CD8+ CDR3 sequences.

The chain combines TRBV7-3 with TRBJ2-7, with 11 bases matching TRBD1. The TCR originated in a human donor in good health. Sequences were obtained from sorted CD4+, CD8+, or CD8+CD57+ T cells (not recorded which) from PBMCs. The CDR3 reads CASRSPGQGGYEQYF. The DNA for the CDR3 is TGTGCCAGCAGGTCTCCGGGACAGGGGGGCTACGAGCAGTACTTC.